Presented here are 17 T cell receptor beta chains from one specimen sequenced in a study of PD-1 blockade in classical Hodgkin lymphoma. Every single patient, without exception, relapsed after autologous stem cell transplantation, and brentuximab vedotin exposure varied. Isolation of CD8+ T cells from thawed PBMCs used magnetic negative selection. TCRdb keeps only in-frame clones here, not all; method: immunoSEQ multiplex PCR. This sample yields some 5,500 clones, of which 45% to 65% are seen a single time; roughly 15% belongs to the top ten. The specimen was CD8+ T cells from blood, collected at baseline. The origin of the receptors is a human donor with classical Hodgkin lymphoma.

V gene TRBV5-5 combines with J gene TRBJ2-7; 8 nucleotides agree with TRBD2. Germline CDR1 reads SGHKS; CDR2 reads YYEKEE (reference sequence). The CDR3 has 15 residues. After removal of 3 bases from V and 2 bases from J, the junction contained 7 bases not matched to a gene. CDR3 coding DNA: TGTGCCAGCAGCTCACGACTAGCGAGTACCTACGAGCAGTACTTC. The encoded protein is CASSSRLASTYEQYF.

The sample holds a few counts of this clone. The chain combines TRBV29-1 with TRBJ2-1; a possible D gene is TRBD2 (6 bases). Looked up from germline, CDR1 is SQVTM and CDR2 is ANQGSEA. Deletions cut 4 bases from V and 7 bases from J, with 11 bases between. This CDR3 is built from 12 residues. The CDR3 sequence: CSVVGTPNEQFF. In DNA form, the CDR3 reads TGCAGCGTTGTTGGGACTCCAAATGAGCAGTTCTTC.

DNA of the CDR3: TGTGCCAGCAGCGTACAGGGGGAATCTAACTATGGCTACACCTTC. Encoded protein: CASSVQGESNYGYTF. V usage is TRBV11-1 and J usage is TRBJ1-2, with 8 bases identical to TRBD1. The germline CDR1 and CDR2 sequences are SGHAT and FQDESV (reference sequence). This CDR3 contains 15 residues. Germline trimming cut 5 bases from V and 0 bases from J; bases unmatched to any gene: 5. The whole variable domain, remainder taken from reference TRBV11-1 and TRBJ1-2, is EAEVAQSPRYKITEKSQAVAFWCDPISGHATLYWYRQILGQGPELLVQFQDESVVDDSQLPKDRFSAERLKGVDSTLKIQPAELGDSAMYLCASSVQGESNYGYTFGSGTRLTVV.

The chain carries TRBV2 and TRBJ2-7; D is ambiguous. The germline V gene has CDR1 SNHLY and CDR2 FYNNEI. The CDR3 sequence is 19 residues long. The V gene lost 6 bases and the J gene lost 3 bases, with 30 bases spanning the gap. CDR3 in DNA: TGTGCCAGCAGCATAAACCCCCGGGCGGAGAGTCCCCCACGCTACGAGCAGTACTTC. This sequence encodes CASSINPRAESPPRYEQYF.

The V gene is TRBV11-2, the J gene TRBJ2-7, with TRBD1 identical over 11 bases. J was trimmed by 0 bases and V by 5 bases; bases with no gene match: 3. The CDR3 runs 15 residues. Germline loops: CDR1 SGHAT, CDR2 FQNNGV. In DNA form, the CDR3 reads TGTGCCAGCAGCGACGGGACAGGGGGCTCCTACGAGCAGTACTTC. Translated, it gives CASSDGTGGSYEQYF.

V is TRBV11-2 and J is TRBJ2-7, with 8 bases identical to TRBD1. From germline, CDR1 is SGHAT and CDR2 FQNNGV. The CDR3 covers 16 residues. The V segment lost 0 bases and the J segment 4 bases; nucleotides outside the gene matches: 8. CDR3 loop: CASSLDLGQGSYEQYF. In DNA form, the CDR3 reads TGTGCCAGCAGCTTAGATCTTGGACAGGGAAGTTACGAGCAGTACTTC. Full variable domain (remainder filled in from reference TRBV11-2 and TRBJ2-7): EAGVAQSPRYKIIEKRQSVAFWCNPISGHATLYWYQQILGQGPKLLIQFQNNGVVDDSQLPKDRFSAERLKGVDSTLKIQPAKLEDSAVYLCASSLDLGQGSYEQYFGPGTRLTVT.

This clone was observed once. The CDR3 DNA reads TGTGCCAGCAGTCTTCGGACTGGGGAAGGGACCTACAATGAGCAGTTCTTC. It yields the protein CASSLRTGEGTYNEQFF. This chain connects TRBV28 to TRBJ2-1, with D possibly matching TRBD2 (5 bases). Germline V gives CDR1 MDHEN, CDR2 SYDVKM. V dropped 5 bases and J dropped 2 bases, with 19 bases sitting between them. The CDR3 consists of 17 residues. Based on the CDR3 plus reference TRBV28 and TRBJ2-1, the full variable domain is DVKVTQSSRYLVKRTGEKVFLECVQDMDHENMFWYRQDPGLGLRLIYFSYDVKMKEKGDIPEGYSVSREKKERFSLILESASTNQTSMYLCASSLRTGEGTYNEQFFGPGTRLTVL.

The rearrangement links TRBV29-1 to TRBJ1-4; D remains unclear. The germline CDR1 and CDR2 sequences are SQVTM and ANQGSEA. V was clipped by 2 bases and J by 0 bases, with 10 bases between them. The CDR3 has 15 amino acids. For the CDR3, the DNA is TGCAGCGTTGAAAGGTCAGGAGCAACTAATGAAAAACTGTTTTTT. Its translation is CSVERSGATNEKLFF.

This clone came up a few times. The CDR3 sequence is CASSPPPGGDADTQYF. DNA of the CDR3: TGTGCCAGCTCACCACCCCCGGGAGGCGACGCAGATACGCAGTATTTT. This chain connects TRBV18 to TRBJ2-3, with 7 bases aligning to TRBD2. Trimming cost V 0 bases and J 4 bases; bases outside gene matches: 7. This CDR3 contains 16 residues. CDR1 and CDR2 (germline): KGHSH, LQKENI.

This chain connects TRBV6-5 to TRBJ1-1; no clear D gene. V lost 2 bases to trimming and J lost 9 bases, with 13 bases between them. The CDR3 consists of 13 residues. Germline V CDR1 and CDR2: MNHEY, SVGAGI. CDR3 bases: TGTGCCAGCAGTTACGACCTAGGGCAGCAAGCTTTCTTT. It codes for CASSYDLGQQAFF.

This clone was found a few times. The V gene is TRBV29-1, the J gene TRBJ2-7, with 7 bases matching TRBD2. The V and J ends lost 5 bases and 4 bases, in that order; junction bases with no gene match: 5. The CDR3 spans 12 residues. In germline, CDR1 is SQVTM, CDR2 ANQGSEA. The DNA for the CDR3 is TGCAGCGTTCTCCGGGGAGGGTACGAGCAGTACTTC. The encoded protein is CSVLRGGYEQYF.

In this sample, this clone turned up a few times. The V call is TRBV13, the J call TRBJ2-3; 7 positions match TRBD2. The CDR3 length is 14 residues. Looked up from germline, CDR1 is PRHDT and CDR2 is FYEKMQ (reference sequence). Trimming removed 5 bases from V and 3 bases from J; junction bases left unmatched: 5. The CDR3 region is CASSTPGLTDTQYF. The CDR3 bases are TGTGCCAGCAGCACCCCGGGACTAACAGATACGCAGTATTTT. Full variable domain (outside the CDR3, taken from reference TRBV13 and TRBJ2-3): AAGVIQSPRHLIKEKRETATLKCYPIPRHDTVYWYQQGPGQDPQFLISFYEKMQSDKGSIPDRFSAQQFSDYHSELNMSSLELGDSALYFCASSTPGLTDTQYFGPGTRLTVL.

The V gene is TRBV5-8, the J gene TRBJ2-5; D is perhaps TRBD1 or TRBD2 (6 bases each). V lost 3 bases, J lost 3 bases, and 12 bases lay in between. The CDR3 has 14 residues. Germline CDR1 SGHTS, CDR2 YDEGEE. For the CDR3, the DNA is TGTGCCAGCAGCTGGGGGGACACCGAAGAGACCCAGTACTTC. It encodes CASSWGDTEETQYF.

The V call is TRBV28, the J call TRBJ2-7; 11 nucleotides line up with TRBD2. Germline lookup yields CDR1 MDHEN and CDR2 SYDVKM. The CDR3 extends over 15 amino acids. V shed 4 bases, J shed 4 bases, and the junction held 6 bases outside the gene matches. The CDR3 coding sequence is TGTGCCAGCAGTTCCCAGACTAGCGGGAAGTACGAGCAGTACTTC. Protein sequence: CASSSQTSGKYEQYF.

The V and J genes are TRBV5-5 and TRBJ2-5, with TRBD2 matching over 9 bases. CDR3 length: 15 residues. V lost 4 bases to trimming and J lost 2 bases; unmatched junction nucleotides: 6. Germline V gene sequence: CDR1 SGHKS, CDR2 YYEKEE (reference sequence). CDR3 protein: CASSHRLAEQETQYF. CDR3 coding DNA: TGTGCCAGCAGCCACCGACTAGCGGAACAAGAGACCCAGTACTTC.

This clone was counted only a few times. V usage is TRBV4-1 and J usage is TRBJ1-5; D remains ambiguous. The ends were cut back, 0 bases at V and 4 bases at J, with 19 bases in the middle. Germline CDR1 is MGHRA and CDR2 is YSYEKL. The CDR3 extends over 18 amino acids. The CDR3 sequence: CASSQDPPGPYFNQPQHF. CDR3 DNA sequence: TGCGCCAGCAGCCAAGATCCCCCGGGCCCCTACTTTAATCAGCCCCAGCATTTT.

This rearrangement joins TRBV9 to TRBJ2-1, with D perhaps matching TRBD2 (5 bases). This CDR3 region has 15 residues. V lost 0 bases and J 1 base, leaving 8 bases between the germline ends. Germline-derived CDR1 and CDR2 are SGDLS and YYNGEE. The CDR3 reads CASSVGTDSYNEQFF. The CDR3 DNA is TGTGCCAGCAGCGTAGGGACTGATTCCTACAATGAGCAGTTCTTC.